The present entry profiles one TCR beta chain with its context. The data belong to a study of CD8 T cells in Susac syndrome. This CDR3 contains 13 residues. Germline loops: CDR1 DFQATT, CDR2 SNEGSKA (reference sequence). Trimming removed 6 bases from V and 2 bases from J, with 13 bases in between. With random hexamers, about 0.45 to 1 ug RNA was reverse transcribed. Via MiXCR, TCRdb re-called the immunoSEQ multiplex PCR reads, giving one row per CDR3 protein. The sample has about 130,000 distinct CDR3 sequences, around 91% seen once. Negative isolation yielded the CD8+ and CD4+ T cells, while FACS enriched the TEMRA cells.

The origin of this receptor is a human donor with multiple sclerosis. The V gene is TRBV20-1, the J gene TRBJ1-2; no reliable D call. Sequences were obtained from CD8+ T cells from PBMCs. The CDR3 protein is CSARQAGNYGYTF. The CDR3 nucleotides read TGCAGTGCCCGTCAGGCCGGGAACTATGGCTACACCTTC.